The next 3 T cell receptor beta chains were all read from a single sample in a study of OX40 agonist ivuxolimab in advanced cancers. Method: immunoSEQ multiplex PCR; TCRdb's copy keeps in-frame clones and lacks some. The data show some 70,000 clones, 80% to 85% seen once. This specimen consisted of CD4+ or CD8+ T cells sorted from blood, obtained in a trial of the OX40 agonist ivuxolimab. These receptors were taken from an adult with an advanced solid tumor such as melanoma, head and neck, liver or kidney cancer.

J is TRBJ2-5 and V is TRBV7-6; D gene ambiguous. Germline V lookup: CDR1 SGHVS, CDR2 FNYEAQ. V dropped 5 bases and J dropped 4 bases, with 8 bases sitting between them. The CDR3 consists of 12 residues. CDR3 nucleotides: TGTGCCAGCAGCCAACAAGGAGAGACCCAGTACTTC. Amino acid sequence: CASSQQGETQYF.

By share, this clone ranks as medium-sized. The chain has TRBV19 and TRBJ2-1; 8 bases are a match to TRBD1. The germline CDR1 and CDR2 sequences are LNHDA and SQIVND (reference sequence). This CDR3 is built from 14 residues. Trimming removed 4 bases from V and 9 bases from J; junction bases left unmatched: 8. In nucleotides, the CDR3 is TGTGCCAGTAGTAAGGACAGGGCTAGGGGTGAGCAGTTCTTC. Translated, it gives CASSKDRARGEQFF. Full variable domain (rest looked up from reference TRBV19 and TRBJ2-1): DGGITQSPKYLFRKEGQNVTLSCEQNLNHDAMYWYRQDPGQGLRLIYYSQIVNDFQKGDIAEGYSVSREKKESFPLTVTSAQKNPTAFYLCASSKDRARGEQFFGPGTRLTVL.

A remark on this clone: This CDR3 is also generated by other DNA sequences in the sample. CDR3 sequence (DNA): TGTGCCAGCAGTCGCCAGGGAACTGAAGCTTTCTTT. Amino acids: CASSRQGTEAFF. The gene calls are TRBV6-5 and TRBJ1-1; possibly TRBD1 for D (5 bases). The CDR3 is 12 amino acids. Trimming took off 5 bases at V and 5 bases at J, with 9 bases between the two ends. Per the germline V gene, CDR1 is MNHEY and CDR2 is SVGAGI.